One and the same sample provided the 13 T cell receptor beta chains below, sequenced in a study of T-cell reconstitution after alpha-beta-depleted transplantation in children. A library of TCRbeta sequences, prepared with unique molecular identifiers, was generated. TCRdb analysed the PCR reads with MiXCR anew, one entry per CDR3 protein. Of tens of thousands of distinct CDR3 sequences in the sample, 9.2% were seen once. This specimen was PBMCs, mostly from graft donor cells, taken 60 days after TCRalphabeta/CD19-depleted stem cell transplant. The receptors were gathered from a male patient aged 2-15 years who had a stem cell transplant for chronic granulomatous disease, so the T cells may come from the graft donor.

The chain has TRBV11-1 and TRBJ2-5; 8 nucleotides agree with TRBD2. CDR1 and CDR2 from the germline V gene are SGHAT and FQDESV (reference sequence). The CDR3 runs 15 residues. V lost 1 base to trimming and J lost 1 base; unmatched junction nucleotides: 2. The CDR3 nucleotides read TGTGCCAGCAGCTTAGGGCGGGGGGTCCAAGAGACCCAGTACTTC. Translating gives CASSLGRGVQETQYF.

This clonotype was detected ten times or more. This chain connects TRBV24-1 to TRBJ2-1; the D gene is possibly TRBD2 (6 bases). V lost 0 bases and J lost 2, with 19 bases in between. CDR3 length: 19 residues. The germline V gene encodes CDR1 KGHDR and CDR2 SFDVKD. The CDR3 here is CATSDLRQGGLATYNEQFF. The CDR3, as DNA: TGTGCCACCAGTGATTTGCGGCAGGGCGGGCTAGCGACCTACAATGAGCAGTTCTTC.

This clonotype was observed a handful of times. The V and J genes are TRBV13 and TRBJ2-7, with 12 bases aligning to TRBD2. CDR3 length equals 16 residues. CDR1 and CDR2 (germline): PRHDT, FYEKMQ (reference sequence). J gave up 6 bases and V 3 bases, and 9 bases lay outside the gene matches. CDR3 sequence: CASSFTSGRPTSEQYF. CDR3 bases: TGTGCCAGCAGCTTTACTAGCGGGAGGCCGACTTCCGAGCAGTACTTC. The variable domain in full, with the rest retrieved from reference TRBV13 and TRBJ2-7, is AAGVIQSPRHLIKEKRETATLKCYPIPRHDTVYWYQQGPGQDPQFLISFYEKMQSDKGSIPDRFSAQQFSDYHSELNMSSLELGDSALYFCASSFTSGRPTSEQYFGPGTRLTVT.

This clonotype was recorded at least ten times. The chain employs TRBV7-2 and TRBJ2-1; D is unclear. V was shortened by 5 bases and J by 7 bases, with 12 bases between the two germline ends. The length of the CDR3 is 13 residues. Germline loops: CDR1 SGHTA, CDR2 FQGNSA. The CDR3 sequence: CASSPLPGNEQFF. The CDR3 DNA is TGTGCCAGCAGCCCCCTCCCTGGGAATGAGCAGTTCTTC.

Within the sample, this clonotype is medium-sized. This CDR3 reads CASSPPQGGTKNIQYF. CDR3 bases: TGTGCCAGCTCACCACCACAGGGGGGGACCAAAAACATTCAGTACTTC. The gene calls are TRBV18 and TRBJ2-4, with D perhaps TRBD1 (8 bases). CDR1 is KGHSH and CDR2 is LQKENI in the germline V gene. The CDR3 runs 16 residues. Trimming removed 0 bases from V and 2 bases from J, with 11 bases in between. Full variable domain (missing parts from reference TRBV18 and TRBJ2-4): NAGVMQNPRHLVRRRGQEARLRCSPMKGHSHVYWYRQLPEEGLKFMVYLQKENIIDESGMPKERFSAEFPKEGPSILRIQQVVRGDSAAYFCASSPPQGGTKNIQYFGAGTRLSVL.

This clonotype was detected many times. For the CDR3, the DNA is TGTGCCACCAGCAGAGCAAGAACAAGGGTAGGGGGCTCTGGGGCCAACGTCCTGACTTTC. This encodes CATSRARTRVGGSGANVLTF. The J gene is TRBJ2-6, the V gene TRBV15; possibly TRBD1 for D (6 bases). The CDR3 spans 20 residues. The germline CDR1 and CDR2 sequences are LNHNV and YYDKDF (reference sequence). Trimming left V 1 base short and J 0 bases short, with 19 bases between.

This clonotype showed up many times. V and J are TRBV6-1 and TRBJ1-5; maybe TRBD1 (6 bases). This CDR3 region has 14 residues. The V gene's germline CDR1 is MNHNS and CDR2 SASEGT. The V end was cut by 2 bases, the J end by 2 bases, with 7 bases between. The CDR3: CASSERTGNQPQHF. In DNA form, the CDR3 reads TGTGCCAGCAGTGAACGGACAGGCAATCAGCCCCAGCATTTT.

This clonotype was seen many times. This rearrangement joins TRBV7-6 to TRBJ2-1, with 9 bases matching TRBD2. Germline-derived CDR1 and CDR2 are SGHVS and FNYEAQ. V lost 5 bases and J lost 3; bases outside the gene matches: 8. The CDR3 is 16 residues long. As DNA, the CDR3 is TGTGCCAGCAGCCACGGACTAGCGAAAGGCTACAATGAGCAGTTCTTC. Protein: CASSHGLAKGYNEQFF.

In its sample, this clonotype was seen many times. V usage is TRBV10-1 and J usage is TRBJ2-1, with D tentatively TRBD2 (6 bases). The CDR3 sequence is 14 residues long. Germline V lookup: CDR1 WNHNN, CDR2 SYGVQD (reference sequence). Trimming pared 4 bases from V and 5 bases from J, leaving 12 bases between. The CDR3 loop reads CASSVDGGDNEQFF. The CDR3, as DNA: TGCGCCAGCAGTGTTGATGGAGGGGACAATGAGCAGTTCTTC.

This clonotype qualifies as medium-sized. The V call is TRBV20-1, the J call TRBJ2-3, with a tentative D call TRBD1 (6 bases). CDR1 is DFQATT and CDR2 is SNEGSKA in the germline V gene (reference sequence). V was pared by 3 bases and J by 4 bases, with 11 bases between. The CDR3 runs 13 residues. In nucleotides, the CDR3 is TGCAGTGCTAGCCGACAGGCCGCAGATACGCAGTATTTT. Its protein is CSASRQAADTQYF.

In this sample, this clonotype turned up many times. CDR3 coding DNA: TGTGCCATCAGGGCAGGGGGAAATCTGAACACTGAAGCTTTCTTT. Protein product: CAIRAGGNLNTEAFF. The chain uses TRBV10-3 and TRBJ1-1, with 7 nucleotides matching TRBD1. Germline values: CDR1 ENHRY, CDR2 SYGVKD. With V trimmed by 6 bases and J by 0 bases, 7 bases remained unmatched. The CDR3 sequence is 15 residues long.

The table lists this clonotype with many counts. V gene TRBV12-3 or TRBV12-4 combines with J gene TRBJ2-1, with 15 bases aligning to TRBD2. Germline trimming cut 1 base from V and 9 bases from J; bases unmatched to any gene: 7. The CDR3 totals 17 residues. This CDR3 is CASSLVGTSGRSGEQFF. The DNA for the CDR3 is TGTGCCAGCAGTTTAGTGGGGACTAGCGGGAGGTCGGGTGAGCAGTTCTTC.

CDR3 coding DNA: TGCAGTGCTAGACGATTGGGACATTCGAATGAAAAACTGTTTTTT. Translated, it gives CSARRLGHSNEKLFF. The chain carries TRBV20-1 and TRBJ1-4, with TRBD1 as a possible D gene (6 bases). Deletions cut 2 bases from V and 5 bases from J, with 15 bases between. Germline loops: CDR1 DFQATT, CDR2 SNEGSKA (reference sequence). The CDR3 is 15 amino acids.